The present entry profiles one TCR beta chain with its context. This clonotype occurred many times. The target of this receptor is not known. The record has no base qualities; no much larger clone is one base away. Ficoll-Paque density gradient centrifugation was used to isolate PBMCs. The sample comes from a study of T-cell memory formation after mild COVID-19 (dated by TCRdb to the early 2020s). About the study as a whole: TCR sequence clusters from the two donors were largely donor specific. Longitudinal TCRalpha and TCRbeta repertoire sequencing tracked T-cell clones expanding and contracting after mild COVID-19 in a couple of donors. Two young, previously healthy adult volunteers made up the cohort, one male and one female. General findings and caveats noted by the study authors: SARS-CoV-2 specificity of the second-wave clones peaking on day 37 was not confirmed. Contracting CD4+ clones appeared mostly in the CM and EM memory subsets, whereas CD8+ clones were enriched in EMRA. Clones that contracted from day 15 to 85 showed balanced CD4/CD8 phenotypes, whereas a second wave of clones that expanded from day 15 to 37 leaned towards CD4+. The detection of some responding clones in pre-infection memory suggests that pre-existing cross-reactive memory T cells joined the SARS-CoV-2 response. Only a couple of mild cases were covered by the study, and larger cohorts that include severe cases with pre-infection samples were considered necessary.

V is cut back by 0 bases and J by 4 bases, with 4 bases in the junction unmatched. The germline V gene specifies SGHRS as CDR1 and YFSETQ as CDR2. The CDR3 runs 15 residues from the cysteine to the phenylalanine. Solely the CDR3 DNA is kept, with 45 bases framed from the first base. The sequencer was an Illumina NovaSeq 6000. TCRalpha and TCRbeta cDNA libraries were constructed by 5'RACE with constant-segment primers, with sample barcodes and unique molecular identifiers being introduced. Trizol reagent was used to extract RNA from every sample. Amplification of the libraries took two PCR steps, and the second step added a second sample barcode plus Illumina TruSeq adapters. Sequencing of libraries was performed on an Illumina NovaSeq with 2 x 150 bp paired-end reads. The paper's processing steps were these. The reads were demultiplexed and collapsed into UMI-guided consensus sequences using migec v1.2.7. Using mixcr v2.1.11, the UMI consensuses were aligned to TRA and TRB V and J templates and assembled into clonotypes. A clonotype was counted as expanded or contracted only when both edgeR and NoisET called the clonotype significant, with the noise models trained on biological replicates. For edgeR calls, a false discovery rate-adjusted p below 0.01 and a log2 fold-change threshold of 1 were applied. PCA with hierarchical clustering of max-normalized trajectories of the 1000 most abundant clonotypes was used as exploratory dynamics analysis. Separately sequenced CD4+ and CD8+ repertoires were used to assign the CD4 or CD8 phenotype of responding clones. TCRdb reanalyzed the raw reads on its own, using fastp at Q25 for trimming and MiXCR for clone calling, and kept in-frame beta chains. Entries that share a CDR3 protein sequence are merged under the most common genes and DNA. These V and J calls rely on TCRdb rather than the paper's analysis. The sample contains over 300,000 distinct CDR3 sequences, roughly 19% of them found a single time. Of the sample, over 20% is held by the ten largest clones.

The rearranged segments are TRBV5-1 and TRBJ2-3; TRBD1 lines up with 8 middle nucleotides. The sequenced sample was PBMCs or a T cell subset sorted from them (not recorded which). The TCR originated in a man aged 18 to 29 who had mild COVID-19 (a few samples of this study predate the infection). The sample titles of this study are shuffled in the database, so cell type and time point are left out; the donor was told from shared clones. The encoded CDR3 is CASSLVTGGADTQYF. The DNA reads as follows: TGCGCCAGCAGCTTGGTAACAGGGGGAGCAGATACGCAGTATTTT.